This is a list of T cell receptor beta chains from one sample in a study of T cells in Graves' hyperthyroidism and ophthalmopathy. TCRdb processed the multiplex PCR reads anew with MiXCR; each CDR3 protein has one entry. The data show nearly 600,000 distinct CDR3 sequences, approximately 15% seen once. The sequencing sample was made of blood. These receptor sequences come from a woman aged 25 to 39 with Graves' hyperthyroidism that later progressed to Graves' ophthalmopathy. Both conserved end residues are trimmed from each CDR3. The order of the fields is J gene, clone size, V gene, CDR3 protein. Clone size, where shown, is once, few, many, or a class for clones that have expanded.

TRBJ1-4 . TRBV7-9 ASSLGTGDYGKLF
TRBJ2-2 many TRBV11-1 ASSPRRSTGELF
TRBJ2-7 many TRBV20-1 SARDIGPQDEQY
TRBJ1-2 many TRBV3-1 ASSQGPEIGDGYT
TRBJ1-4 many TRBV11-2 ASSLVGPNEKLF
TRBJ1-2 many TRBV5-1 ASAGTEIYGYT
TRBJ1-1 many TRBV10-2 ASKVYDRNTEAF
TRBJ2-1 . TRBV19 ASSIRFGDSYNEQF
TRBJ2-1 few TRBV10-1 ASSSGTSVDEQF
TRBJ1-6 many TRBV12-3/TRBV12-4 ASTADRSSPLH
TRBJ1-4 many TRBV6-1 ASSATGNEKLF
TRBJ1-1 many TRBV12-3/TRBV12-4 ASSFGGTPGLAF
TRBJ2-7 few TRBV28 ASSLNRLNEQY
TRBJ2-7 . TRBV11-2 ASSPGLAGGGAYEQY
TRBJ2-3 many TRBV11-3 ASSKVPGVKTDTQY
TRBJ2-7 many TRBV20-1 SAETIEADQGDYEQY
TRBJ1-2 few TRBV6-5 ASSYSGENYGYT
TRBJ2-5 . TRBV7-8 ASSLEGSRGFWTQY
TRBJ1-6 few TRBV7-9 ASSLGTGTGIRYSPLH
TRBJ2-1 . TRBV15 ATSSHGLGGNEQF
TRBJ2-3 many TRBV27 ASSSSGWMNTQY
TRBJ2-5 many TRBV18 ASSPRRGIQETQY